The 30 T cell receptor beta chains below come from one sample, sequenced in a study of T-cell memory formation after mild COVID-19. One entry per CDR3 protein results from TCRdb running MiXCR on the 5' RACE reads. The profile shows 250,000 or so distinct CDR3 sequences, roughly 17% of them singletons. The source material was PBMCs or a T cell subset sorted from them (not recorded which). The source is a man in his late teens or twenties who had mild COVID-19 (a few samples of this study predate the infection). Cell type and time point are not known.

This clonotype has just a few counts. The CDR3 sequence: CASSRTGVSQETQYF. The CDR3 DNA sequence: TGTGCCAGTAGTCGTACAGGGGTATCACAAGAGACCCAGTACTTC. The chain recombines TRBV19 with TRBJ2-5; 7 bases map to TRBD1. The CDR3 has 15 amino acids. V lost 5 bases to trimming and J lost 2 bases; unmatched junction nucleotides: 8. Germline CDR1 LNHDA, CDR2 SQIVND (reference sequence). Full variable domain (missing parts from reference TRBV19 and TRBJ2-5): DGGITQSPKYLFRKEGQNVTLSCEQNLNHDAMYWYRQDPGQGLRLIYYSQIVNDFQKGDIAEGYSVSREKKESFPLTVTSAQKNPTAFYLCASSRTGVSQETQYFGPGTRLLVL.

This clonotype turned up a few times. The CDR3 protein is CASSLSSNAYSNQPQHF. CDR3 in DNA: TGTGCCAGCAGCCTATCCTCCAATGCCTATAGCAATCAGCCCCAGCATTTT. The chain has TRBV3-1 and TRBJ1-5; D uncertain. V was pared by 4 bases and J by 0 bases, with 16 bases between. The CDR3 sequence is 17 residues long. CDR1 is LGHDT and CDR2 is YNNKEL in the germline V gene (reference sequence).

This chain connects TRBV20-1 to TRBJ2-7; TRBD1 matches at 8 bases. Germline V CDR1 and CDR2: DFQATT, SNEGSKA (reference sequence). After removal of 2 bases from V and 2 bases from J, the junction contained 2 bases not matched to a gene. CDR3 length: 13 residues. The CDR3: CSARNRGAYEQYF. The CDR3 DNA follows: TGCAGTGCTAGAAACAGGGGGGCCTACGAGCAGTACTTC.

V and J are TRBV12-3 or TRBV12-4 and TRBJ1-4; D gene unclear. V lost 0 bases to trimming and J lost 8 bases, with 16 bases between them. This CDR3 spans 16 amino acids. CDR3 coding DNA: TGTGCCAGCAGTTTAGCGCAGTCGGGGATAGAAGAAAAACTGTTTTTT. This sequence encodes CASSLAQSGIEEKLFF.

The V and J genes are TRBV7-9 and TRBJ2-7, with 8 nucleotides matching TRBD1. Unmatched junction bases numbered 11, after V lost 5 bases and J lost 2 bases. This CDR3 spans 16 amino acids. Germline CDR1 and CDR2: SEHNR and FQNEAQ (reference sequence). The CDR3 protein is CASSPPPGQEAYEQYF. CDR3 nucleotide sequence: TGTGCCAGCAGCCCTCCCCCGGGACAGGAGGCCTACGAGCAGTACTTC.

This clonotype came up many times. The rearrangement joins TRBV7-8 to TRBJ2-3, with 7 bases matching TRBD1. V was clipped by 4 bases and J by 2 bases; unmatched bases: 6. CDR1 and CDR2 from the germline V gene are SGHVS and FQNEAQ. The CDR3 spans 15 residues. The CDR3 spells CASSWNRGDTDTQYF. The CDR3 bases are TGTGCCAGCAGCTGGAACAGGGGTGACACAGATACGCAGTATTTT.

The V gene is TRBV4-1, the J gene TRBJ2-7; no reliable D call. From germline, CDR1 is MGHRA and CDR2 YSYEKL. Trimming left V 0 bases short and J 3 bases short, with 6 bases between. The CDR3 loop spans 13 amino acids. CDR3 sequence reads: CASSQEGIYEQYF. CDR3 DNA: TGCGCCAGCAGCCAAGAGGGAATCTACGAGCAGTACTTC.

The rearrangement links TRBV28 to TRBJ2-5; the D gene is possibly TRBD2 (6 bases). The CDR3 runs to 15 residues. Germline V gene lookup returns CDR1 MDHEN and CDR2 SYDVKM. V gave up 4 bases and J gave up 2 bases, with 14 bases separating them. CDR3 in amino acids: CASSSPRRGQETQYF. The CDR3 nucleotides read TGTGCCAGCAGTTCACCCCGCCGGGGGCAAGAGACCCAGTACTTC.

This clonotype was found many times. The DNA for the CDR3 is TGTGCCAGCAGTTACTCGAGGGGTACTGAAGCTTTCTTT. This gives the protein CASSYSRGTEAFF. The chain recombines TRBV6-5 with TRBJ1-1, with D possibly TRBD1 on 5 matching bases. V was cut by 0 bases and J by 5 bases, with 7 bases left in between. The CDR3 is made up of 13 amino acids. The V gene's germline CDR1 is MNHEY and CDR2 SVGAGI.

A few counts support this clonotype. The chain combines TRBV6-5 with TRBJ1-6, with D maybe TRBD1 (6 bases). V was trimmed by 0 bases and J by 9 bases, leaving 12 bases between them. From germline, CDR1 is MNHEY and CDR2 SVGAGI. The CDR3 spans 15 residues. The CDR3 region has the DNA TGTGCCAGCAGTTACTCGATAACAGGGAGTTCACCCCTCCACTTT. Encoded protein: CASSYSITGSSPLHF.

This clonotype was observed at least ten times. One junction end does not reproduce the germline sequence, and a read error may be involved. This CDR3 reads CASSKDREATDTQYF. Here the CDR3 DNA reads TGTGCCAGCAGCAAAGACAGGGAAGCGACAGATACGCAGTATTTT. The chain links TRBV4-2 to TRBJ2-3, with TRBD1 identical over 7 bases. CDR3 length equals 15 residues. CDR1 is LGHNA, CDR2 YNFKEQ, per germline.

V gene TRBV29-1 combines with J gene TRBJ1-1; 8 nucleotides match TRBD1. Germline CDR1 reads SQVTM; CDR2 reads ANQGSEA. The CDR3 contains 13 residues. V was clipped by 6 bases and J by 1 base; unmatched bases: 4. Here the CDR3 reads CSVTGTGNTEAFF. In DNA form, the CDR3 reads TGCAGCGTGACCGGGACAGGGAACACTGAAGCTTTCTTT.

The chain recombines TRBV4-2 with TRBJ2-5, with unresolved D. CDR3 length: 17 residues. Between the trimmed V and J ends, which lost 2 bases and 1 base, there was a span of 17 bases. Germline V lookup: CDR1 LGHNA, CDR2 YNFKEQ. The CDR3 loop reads CASSQRNPPAFQETQYF. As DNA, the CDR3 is TGTGCCAGCAGCCAACGGAATCCCCCGGCGTTCCAAGAGACCCAGTACTTC.

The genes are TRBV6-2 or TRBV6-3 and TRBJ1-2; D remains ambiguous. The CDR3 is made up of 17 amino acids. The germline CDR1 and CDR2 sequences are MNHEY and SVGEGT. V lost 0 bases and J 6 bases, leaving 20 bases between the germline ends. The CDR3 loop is CASSYSRVKGRVDGYTF. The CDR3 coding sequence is TGTGCCAGCAGTTACTCGAGAGTTAAGGGTCGTGTTGATGGCTACACCTTC.

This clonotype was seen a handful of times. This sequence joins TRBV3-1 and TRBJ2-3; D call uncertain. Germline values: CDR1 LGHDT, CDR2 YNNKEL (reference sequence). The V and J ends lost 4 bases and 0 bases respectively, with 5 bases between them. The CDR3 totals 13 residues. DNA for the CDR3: TGTGCCAGCAGCCGCAGGAGCACAGATACGCAGTATTTT. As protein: CASSRRSTDTQYF.

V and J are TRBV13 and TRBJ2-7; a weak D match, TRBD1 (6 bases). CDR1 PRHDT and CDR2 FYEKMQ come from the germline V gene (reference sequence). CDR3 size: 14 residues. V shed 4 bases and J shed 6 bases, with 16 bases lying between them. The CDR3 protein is CASSSGQGRGEQYV. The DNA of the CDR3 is TGTGCCAGCAGCTCCGGCCAGGGGCGCGGCGAGCAGTACGTC.

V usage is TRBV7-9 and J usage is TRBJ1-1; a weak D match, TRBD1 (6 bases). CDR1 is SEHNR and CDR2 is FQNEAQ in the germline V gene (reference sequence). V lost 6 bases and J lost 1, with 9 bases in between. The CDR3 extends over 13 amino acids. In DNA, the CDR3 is TGTGCCAGCAGACTGACAGGGAACACTGAAGCTTTCTTT. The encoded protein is CASRLTGNTEAFF.

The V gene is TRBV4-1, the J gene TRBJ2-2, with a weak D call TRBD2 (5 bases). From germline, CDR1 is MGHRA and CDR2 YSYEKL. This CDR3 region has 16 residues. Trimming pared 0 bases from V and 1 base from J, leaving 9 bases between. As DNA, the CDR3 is TGCGCCAGCAGCCAAGAGGGCGGAGGGAACACCGGGGAGCTGTTTTTT. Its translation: CASSQEGGGNTGELFF.

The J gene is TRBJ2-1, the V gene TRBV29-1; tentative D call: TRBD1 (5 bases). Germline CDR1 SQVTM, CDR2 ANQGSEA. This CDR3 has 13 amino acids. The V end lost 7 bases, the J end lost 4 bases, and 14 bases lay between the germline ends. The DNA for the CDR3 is TGCAGCGCAGGGTCAATGGGGTACAATGAGCAGTTCTTC. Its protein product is CSAGSMGYNEQFF.

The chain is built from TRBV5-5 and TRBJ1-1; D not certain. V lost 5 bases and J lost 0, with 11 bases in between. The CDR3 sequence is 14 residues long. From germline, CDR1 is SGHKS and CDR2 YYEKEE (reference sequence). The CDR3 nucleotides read TGTGCCAGCAGGTACGTTGAGATGAACACTGAAGCTTTCTTT. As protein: CASRYVEMNTEAFF.

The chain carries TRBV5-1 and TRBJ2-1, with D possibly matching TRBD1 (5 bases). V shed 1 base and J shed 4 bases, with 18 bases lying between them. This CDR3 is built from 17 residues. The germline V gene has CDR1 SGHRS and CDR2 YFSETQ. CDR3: CASSLRNRPTWYNEQFF. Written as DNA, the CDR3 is TGCGCCAGCAGCTTGAGAAACAGGCCAACATGGTACAATGAGCAGTTCTTC.

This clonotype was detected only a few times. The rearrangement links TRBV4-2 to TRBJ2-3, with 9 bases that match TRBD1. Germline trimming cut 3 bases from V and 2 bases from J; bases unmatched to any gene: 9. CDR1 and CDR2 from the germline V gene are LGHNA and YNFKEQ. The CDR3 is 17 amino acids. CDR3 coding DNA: TGTGCCAGCAGCCACCCACACCGGACAGGGGACACAGATACGCAGTATTTT. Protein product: CASSHPHRTGDTDTQYF.

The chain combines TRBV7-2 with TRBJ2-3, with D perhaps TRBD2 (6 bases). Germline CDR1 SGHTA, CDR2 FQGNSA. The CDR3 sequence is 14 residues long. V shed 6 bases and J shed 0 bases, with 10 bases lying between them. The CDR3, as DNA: TGTGCCAGCAGAACCCGGGGGAGCACAGATACGCAGTATTTT. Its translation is CASRTRGSTDTQYF.

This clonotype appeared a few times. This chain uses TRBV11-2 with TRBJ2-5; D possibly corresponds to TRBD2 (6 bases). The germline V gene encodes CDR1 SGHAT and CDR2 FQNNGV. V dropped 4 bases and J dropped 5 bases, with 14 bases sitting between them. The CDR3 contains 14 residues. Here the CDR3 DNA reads TGTGCCAGCAGCTCATCGGGGGTCACGGAGACCCAGTACTTC. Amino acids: CASSSSGVTETQYF.

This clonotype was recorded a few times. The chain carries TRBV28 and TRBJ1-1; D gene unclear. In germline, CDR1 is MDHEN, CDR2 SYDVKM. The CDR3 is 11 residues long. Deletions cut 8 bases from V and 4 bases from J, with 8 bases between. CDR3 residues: CASGYSTEAFF. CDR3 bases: TGTGCCAGCGGGTATAGCACTGAAGCTTTCTTT.

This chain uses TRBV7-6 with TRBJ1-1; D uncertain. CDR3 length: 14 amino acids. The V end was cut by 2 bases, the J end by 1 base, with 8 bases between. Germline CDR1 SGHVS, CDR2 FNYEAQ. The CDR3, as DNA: TGTGCCAGCAGCTTACAACACAGGAACACTGAAGCTTTCTTT. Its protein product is CASSLQHRNTEAFF.

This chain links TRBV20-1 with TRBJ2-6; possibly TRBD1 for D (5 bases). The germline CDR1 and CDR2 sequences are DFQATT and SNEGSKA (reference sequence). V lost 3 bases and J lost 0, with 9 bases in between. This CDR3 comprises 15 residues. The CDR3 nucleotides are TGCAGTGCTAGTAGACAGAGCTCTGGGGCCAACGTCCTGACTTTC. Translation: CSASRQSSGANVLTF.

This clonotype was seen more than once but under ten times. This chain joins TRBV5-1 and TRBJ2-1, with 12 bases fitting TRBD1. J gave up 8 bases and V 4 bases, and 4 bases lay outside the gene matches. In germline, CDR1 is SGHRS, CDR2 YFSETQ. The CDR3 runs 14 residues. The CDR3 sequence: CASSSGTGGYEQFF. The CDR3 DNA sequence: TGCGCCAGCAGCAGCGGGACAGGGGGCTATGAGCAGTTCTTC.

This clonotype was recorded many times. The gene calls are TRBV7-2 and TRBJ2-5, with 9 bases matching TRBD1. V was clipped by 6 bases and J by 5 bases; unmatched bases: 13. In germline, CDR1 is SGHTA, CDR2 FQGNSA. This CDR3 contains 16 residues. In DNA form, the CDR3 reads TGTGCCAGCAGATACAGGGGGCGTTTTTCCAGGGAGACCCAGTACTTC. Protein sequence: CASRYRGRFSRETQYF.

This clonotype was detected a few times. As DNA, the CDR3 is TGTGCCAGCAGCTCCACTAGCGGGGGGGCGGAGACCCAGTACTTC. Translated: CASSSTSGGAETQYF. The genes are TRBV11-2 and TRBJ2-5, with 13 nucleotides matching TRBD2. The J segment lost 5 bases and the V segment lost 4 bases, leaving 4 bases of the junction unmatched. Germline values: CDR1 SGHAT, CDR2 FQNNGV. This CDR3 contains 15 residues.